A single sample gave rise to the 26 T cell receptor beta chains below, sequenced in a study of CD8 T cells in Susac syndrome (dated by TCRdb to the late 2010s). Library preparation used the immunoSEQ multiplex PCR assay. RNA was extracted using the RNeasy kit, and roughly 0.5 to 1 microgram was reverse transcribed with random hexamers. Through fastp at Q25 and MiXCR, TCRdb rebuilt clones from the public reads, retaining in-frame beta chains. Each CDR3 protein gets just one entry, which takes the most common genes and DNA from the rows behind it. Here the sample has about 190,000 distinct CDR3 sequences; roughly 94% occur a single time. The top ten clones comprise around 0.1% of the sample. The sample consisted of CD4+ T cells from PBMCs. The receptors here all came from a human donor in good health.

The CDR3 DNA reads TGTGCCAGCAGCGTAGGGGTCGGGAACGAGCAGTACTTC. As protein: CASSVGVGNEQYF. The J gene is TRBJ2-7, the V gene TRBV9, with D perhaps TRBD2 (5 bases). Germline-derived CDR1 and CDR2 are SGDLS and YYNGEE. The germline V and J ends were trimmed by 0 bases and 5 bases, with 9 bases remaining between them. The CDR3 totals 13 residues.

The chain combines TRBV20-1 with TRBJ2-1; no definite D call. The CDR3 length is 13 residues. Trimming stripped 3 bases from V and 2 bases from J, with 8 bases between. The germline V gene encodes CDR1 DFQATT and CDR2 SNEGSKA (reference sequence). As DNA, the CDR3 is TGCAGTGCTAGCGGGTATCCCTACAATGAGCAGTTCTTC. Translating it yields CSASGYPYNEQFF.

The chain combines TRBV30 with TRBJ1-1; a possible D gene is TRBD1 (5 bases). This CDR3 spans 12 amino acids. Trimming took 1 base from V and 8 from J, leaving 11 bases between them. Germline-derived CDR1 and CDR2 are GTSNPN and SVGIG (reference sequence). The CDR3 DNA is TGTGCCTGGAGTGGGGACTCCCTGGAAGCTTTCTTT. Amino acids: CAWSGDSLEAFF.

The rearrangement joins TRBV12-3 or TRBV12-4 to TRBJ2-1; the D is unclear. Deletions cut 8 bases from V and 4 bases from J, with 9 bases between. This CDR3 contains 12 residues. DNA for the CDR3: TGTGCCAGCGGCGGAGATTACAATGAGCAGTTCTTC. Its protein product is CASGGDYNEQFF.

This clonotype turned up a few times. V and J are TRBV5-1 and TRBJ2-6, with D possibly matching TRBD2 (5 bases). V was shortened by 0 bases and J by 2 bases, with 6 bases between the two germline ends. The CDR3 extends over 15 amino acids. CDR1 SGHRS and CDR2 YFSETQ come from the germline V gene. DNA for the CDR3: TGCGCCAGCAGCTTGGCCGGGACTGGGGCCAACGTCCTGACTTTC. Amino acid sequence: CASSLAGTGANVLTF.

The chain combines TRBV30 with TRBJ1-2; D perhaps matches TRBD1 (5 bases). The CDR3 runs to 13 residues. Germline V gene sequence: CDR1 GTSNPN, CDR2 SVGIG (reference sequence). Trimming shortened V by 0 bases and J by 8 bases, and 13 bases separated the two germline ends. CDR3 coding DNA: TGTGCCTGGAGTGTCTCTCGGGGGGTCGGCTACACCTTC. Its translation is CAWSVSRGVGYTF.

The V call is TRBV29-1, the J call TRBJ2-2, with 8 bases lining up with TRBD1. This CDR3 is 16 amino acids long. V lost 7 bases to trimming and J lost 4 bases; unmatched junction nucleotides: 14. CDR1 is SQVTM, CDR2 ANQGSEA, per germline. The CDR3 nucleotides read TGCAGCGCCCGACAGGGGTTTGAGTCGGTCACCGGGGAGCTGTTTTTT. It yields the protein CSARQGFESVTGELFF.

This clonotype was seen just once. CDR3 DNA sequence: TGCAGCGCCGGGGGCGGGACGTCGACTGAAGCTTTCTTT. Translation gives CSAGGGTSTEAFF. The chain carries TRBV29-1 and TRBJ1-1, with D tentatively TRBD1 (6 bases). CDR1 and CDR2 (germline): SQVTM, ANQGSEA. Trimming stripped 7 bases from V and 5 bases from J, with 17 bases between. This CDR3 has 13 amino acids.

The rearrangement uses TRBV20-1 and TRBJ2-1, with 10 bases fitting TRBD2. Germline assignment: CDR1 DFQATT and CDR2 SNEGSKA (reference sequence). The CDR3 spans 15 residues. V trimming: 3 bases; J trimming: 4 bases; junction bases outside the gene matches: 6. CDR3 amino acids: CSARSIAGGYNEQFF. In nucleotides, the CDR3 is TGCAGTGCTAGGAGCATAGCGGGGGGATACAATGAGCAGTTCTTC.

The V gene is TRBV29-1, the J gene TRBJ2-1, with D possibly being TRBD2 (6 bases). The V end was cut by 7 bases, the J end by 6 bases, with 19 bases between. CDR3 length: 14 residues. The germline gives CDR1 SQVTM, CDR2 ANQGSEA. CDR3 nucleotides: TGCAGCGCTGCGGAGGGGAGTATAGTCAATGAGCAGTTCTTC. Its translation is CSAAEGSIVNEQFF.

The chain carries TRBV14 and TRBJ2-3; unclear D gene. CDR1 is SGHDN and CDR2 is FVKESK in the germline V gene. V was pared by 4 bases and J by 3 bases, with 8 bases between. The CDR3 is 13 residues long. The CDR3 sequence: CASSPVLTDTQYF. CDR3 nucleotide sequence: TGTGCCAGCAGCCCTGTTCTTACAGATACGCAGTATTTT.

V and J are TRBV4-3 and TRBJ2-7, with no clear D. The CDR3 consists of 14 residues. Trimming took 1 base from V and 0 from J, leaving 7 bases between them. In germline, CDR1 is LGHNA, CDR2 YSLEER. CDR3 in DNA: TGCGCCAGCAGCCAAGGTTTTGGCTCCTACGAGCAGTACTTC. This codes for CASSQGFGSYEQYF.

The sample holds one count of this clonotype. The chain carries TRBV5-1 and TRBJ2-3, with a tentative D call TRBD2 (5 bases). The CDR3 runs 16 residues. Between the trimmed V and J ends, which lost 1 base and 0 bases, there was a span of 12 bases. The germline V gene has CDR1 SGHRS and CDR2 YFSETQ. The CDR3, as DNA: TGCGCCAGCAGCTTGTCCGCTAGCTTTAGCACAGATACGCAGTATTTT. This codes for CASSLSASFSTDTQYF.

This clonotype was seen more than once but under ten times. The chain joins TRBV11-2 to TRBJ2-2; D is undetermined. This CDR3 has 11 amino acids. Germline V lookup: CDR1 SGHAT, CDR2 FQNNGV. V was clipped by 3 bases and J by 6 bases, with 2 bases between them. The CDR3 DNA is TGTGCCAGCAGCTTCCCCGGGGAGCTGTTTTTT. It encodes CASSFPGELFF.

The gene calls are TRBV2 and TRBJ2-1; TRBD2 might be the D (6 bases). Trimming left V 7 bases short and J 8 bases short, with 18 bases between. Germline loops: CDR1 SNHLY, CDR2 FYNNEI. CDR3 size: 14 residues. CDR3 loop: CASKALRTNDEQFF. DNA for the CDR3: TGTGCCAGCAAGGCTCTCAGGACTAATGATGAGCAGTTCTTC.

The CDR3 nucleotides are TGTGCCTTTGGGACACAGGACAATCAGCCCCAGCATTTT. It codes for CAFGTQDNQPQHF. This chain links TRBV30 with TRBJ1-5; maybe TRBD1 (6 bases). Germline V CDR1 and CDR2: GTSNPN, SVGIG (reference sequence). The CDR3 is made up of 13 amino acids. Trimming removed 7 bases at V and 3 bases at J, with 13 bases between. Complete variable domain (other parts from reference TRBV30 and TRBJ1-5): SQTIHQWPATLVQPVGSPLSLECTVEGTSNPNLYWYRQAAGRGLQLLFYSVGIGQISSEVPQNLSASRPQDRQFILSSKKLLLSDSGFYLCAFGTQDNQPQHFGDGTRLSIL.

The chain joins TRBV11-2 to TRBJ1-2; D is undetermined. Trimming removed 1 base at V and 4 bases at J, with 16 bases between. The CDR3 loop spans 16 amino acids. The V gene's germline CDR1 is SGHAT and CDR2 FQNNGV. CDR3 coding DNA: TGTGCCAGCAGCTTAGCCGGAGCGGTTAGCGGCTATGGCTACACCTTC. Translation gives CASSLAGAVSGYGYTF.

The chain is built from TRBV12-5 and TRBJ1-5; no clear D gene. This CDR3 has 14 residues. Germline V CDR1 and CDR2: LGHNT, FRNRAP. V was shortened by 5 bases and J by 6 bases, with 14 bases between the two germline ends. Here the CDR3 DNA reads TGTGCTAGTGGTAAGGAGTCGTTTGGTCAGCCCCAGCATTTT. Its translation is CASGKESFGQPQHF.

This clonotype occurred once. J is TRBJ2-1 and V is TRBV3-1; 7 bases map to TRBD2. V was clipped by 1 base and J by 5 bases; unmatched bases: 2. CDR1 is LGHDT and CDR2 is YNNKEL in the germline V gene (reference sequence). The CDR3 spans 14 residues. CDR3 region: CASSQGGGDNEQFF. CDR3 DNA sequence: TGTGCCAGCAGCCAAGGGGGGGGAGACAATGAGCAGTTCTTC.

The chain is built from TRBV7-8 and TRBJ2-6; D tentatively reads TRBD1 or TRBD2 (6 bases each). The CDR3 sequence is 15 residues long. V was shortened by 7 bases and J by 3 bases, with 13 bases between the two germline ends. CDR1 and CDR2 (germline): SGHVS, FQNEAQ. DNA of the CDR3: TGTGCCAGCAATGAAGGGGGGCTTGGGGCCAACGTCCTGACTTTC. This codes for CASNEGGLGANVLTF.

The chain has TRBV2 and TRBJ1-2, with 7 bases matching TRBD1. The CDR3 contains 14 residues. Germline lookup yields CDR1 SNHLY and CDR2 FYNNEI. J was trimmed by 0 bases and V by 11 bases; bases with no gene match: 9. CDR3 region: CAGRDSQANYGYTF. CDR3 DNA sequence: TGTGCCGGGAGGGACAGCCAAGCTAACTATGGCTACACCTTC.

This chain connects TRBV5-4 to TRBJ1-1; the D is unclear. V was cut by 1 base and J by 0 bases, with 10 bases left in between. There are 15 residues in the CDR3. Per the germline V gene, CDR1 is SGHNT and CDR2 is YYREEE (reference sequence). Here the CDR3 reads CASSLWAALNTEAFF. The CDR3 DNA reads TGTGCCAGCAGCTTGTGGGCAGCCTTGAACACTGAAGCTTTCTTT.

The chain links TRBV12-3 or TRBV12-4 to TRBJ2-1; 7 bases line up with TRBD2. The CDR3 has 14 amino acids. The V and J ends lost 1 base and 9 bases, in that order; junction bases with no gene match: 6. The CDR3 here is CASSLVGRAIEQFF. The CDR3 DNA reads TGTGCCAGCAGTTTAGTTGGGAGGGCCATTGAGCAGTTCTTC.

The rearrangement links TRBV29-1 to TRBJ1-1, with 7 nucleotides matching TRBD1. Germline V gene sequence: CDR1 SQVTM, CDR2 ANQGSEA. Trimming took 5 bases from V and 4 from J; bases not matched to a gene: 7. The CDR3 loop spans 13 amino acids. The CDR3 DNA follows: TGCAGCGTTACGGGACAGCTGGGCACTGAAGCTTTCTTT. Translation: CSVTGQLGTEAFF.

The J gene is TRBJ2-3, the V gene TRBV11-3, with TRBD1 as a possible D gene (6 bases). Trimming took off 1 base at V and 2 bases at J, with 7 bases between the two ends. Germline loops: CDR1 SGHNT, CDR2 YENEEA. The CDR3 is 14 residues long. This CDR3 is CASSLGGHTDTQYF. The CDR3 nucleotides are TGTGCCAGCAGCTTAGGGGGGCACACAGATACGCAGTATTTT.

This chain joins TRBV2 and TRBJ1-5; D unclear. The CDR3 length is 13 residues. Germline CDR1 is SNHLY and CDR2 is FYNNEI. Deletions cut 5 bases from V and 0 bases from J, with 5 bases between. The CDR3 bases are TGTGCCAGCAGTCAGTTTAGCAATCAGCCCCAGCATTTT. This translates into CASSQFSNQPQHF.